These T cell receptor beta chains were read from a single sample in a study of cytomegalovirus exposure and HLA in healthy donors. Profiled with immunoSEQ multiplex PCR; TCRdb holds only in-frame clones, not every one. The table has 150,000 to 200,000 clones, about 88% seen once. Material for sequencing was PBMCs. The receptor set was obtained from a girl under two years old in good health and CMV-seronegative. Each CDR3 is given with its conserved first and last residue. The D gene is left open where the match is weak. Clone size is given for some rows only: seen once, a few or many times, or a class if the clone is expanded.

TRBJ2-6 TRBV27 TRBD1 once TGTGCCAGCAGTTTATCGATTGGGACAGGGAATGGGGCCAACGTCCTGACTTTC CASSLSIGTGNGANVLTF
TRBJ1-6 TRBV19 . . TGTGCCAGTAGCACCCTGGGGGCTGGGGCATCACCCCTCCACTTT CASSTLGAGASPLHF
TRBJ2-7 TRBV30 . . TGTGCCTGGAGTGACGGCGGGGCGCAATACTTC CAWSDGGAQYF
TRBJ2-7 TRBV7-4 TRBD1 . TGTGCCAGCAGCTTAAGCAGGGGGAGGCAGTACTTC CASSLSRGRQYF
TRBJ2-1 TRBV30 TRBD1 once TGTGCCTGGTCCGACAGGGCTTCCTACAATGAGCAGTTCTTC CAWSDRASYNEQFF
TRBJ1-4 TRBV4-2 . . TGTGCCAGCAGCGAACGACAGGCGACTAATGAAAAACTGTTTTTT CASSERQATNEKLFF
TRBJ1-1 TRBV29-1 . . TGCAGCGTTCCAACAGGACCCACTGAAGCTTTCTTT CSVPTGPTEAFF
TRBJ2-3 TRBV29-1 TRBD2 once TGCAGCTCTCGTATAGCGGGAGGTATCGCAGATACGCAGTATTTT CSSRIAGGIADTQYF
TRBJ2-3 TRBV7-9 TRBD1 . TGTGCCAGCAGCTTCCTGGTTGGGACAGCCTCCCCAGATACGCAGTATTTT CASSFLVGTASPDTQYF
TRBJ2-1 TRBV7-9 TRBD1 . TGTGCCAGCAGCTCGTGGGACAGGGGGACTCTTGAGCAGTTCTTC CASSSWDRGTLEQFF
TRBJ2-3 TRBV7-6 TRBD1 . TGTGCCAGCAGCCTGATGACAGGGTTGAAAGATACGCAGTATTTT CASSLMTGLKDTQYF
TRBJ2-7 TRBV11-3 TRBD1 . TGTGCCAGCAGCTCCCCGGACAGGGGGCACTACGAGCAGTACTTC CASSSPDRGHYEQYF
TRBJ2-5 TRBV13 . . TGTGCCAGCAGCCCGCCGGGACTCTCCTCCGGTCGGGCCCAGTACTTC CASSPPGLSSGRAQYF
TRBJ2-1 TRBV5-4 . . TGTGCCAGCAGCTTTTATTTATTGAGGTTTTTGAGCTCCTACAATGAGCAGTTCTTC CASSFYLLRFLSSYNEQFF
TRBJ2-1 TRBV9 TRBD2 . TGTGCCAGCAGCGTTAGCGGGGAGTCCAATGAGCAGTTCTTC CASSVSGESNEQFF
TRBJ1-5 TRBV4-2 . . TGTGCCAGCAGCCAAGATCTGGCGGCGAGCAATCAGCCCCAGCATTTT CASSQDLAASNQPQHF
TRBJ2-5 TRBV19 TRBD2 . TGTGCCAGCGGGCGGGGGAACCGACAAGAGACCCAGTACTTC CASGRGNRQETQYF
TRBJ2-7 TRBV4-1 TRBD1 few TGCGCCAGCAGCCAAGACAGGGGGCGCTACGAGCAGTACTTC CASSQDRGRYEQYF
TRBJ2-1 TRBV27 . . TGTGCCAGCAGTTTTATTAGATCTTCGGGTAATGAGCAGTTCTTC CASSFIRSSGNEQFF
TRBJ2-3 TRBV4-2 TRBD2 . TGTGCCAGCAGCCGGCTCCTAGCGGGAGGGCCGCGCACAGATACGCAGTATTTT CASSRLLAGGPRTDTQYF
TRBJ2-2 TRBV5-4 TRBD2 . TGTGCCAGCAGCTTGTTAGGGACTAGCGTCTGGCCCGGGGAGCTGTTTTTT CASSLLGTSVWPGELFF
TRBJ2-7 TRBV20-1 . . TGCAGTGCAGAGGGGGGGTACGAGCAGTACTTC CSAEGGYEQYF
TRBJ2-1 TRBV7-9 TRBD2 . TGTGCCAGCAGACCGACTAGCGGGGCGTACAATGAGCAGTTCTTC CASRPTSGAYNEQFF
TRBJ2-1 TRBV2 TRBD2 . TGTGCCAGCAGGGAGTGGACTAGCGGGAGCCACTACAATGAGCAGTTCTTC CASREWTSGSHYNEQFF
TRBJ1-2 TRBV27 TRBD1 . TGTGCCAGCAGTCCGACAGGGGGGATAAATGGCTACACCTTC CASSPTGGINGYTF
TRBJ2-7 TRBV5-8 TRBD1 . TGTGCCAGCAGCGCAGATGGACAGGACGAGCAGTACTTC CASSADGQDEQYF
TRBJ1-3 TRBV11-2 TRBD1 . TGTGCCAGCAGCTTAAACAGGGGAGCCATATATTTT CASSLNRGAIYF
TRBJ2-3 TRBV5-1 TRBD2 . TGCGCCAGCAGCACGGGACTAGCGGGGGGCACAGATACGCAGTATTTT CASSTGLAGGTDTQYF
TRBJ2-5 TRBV6-1 TRBD1 . TGTGCCAGCAGTAAGACAGGGGAGTTGGAGACCCAGTACTTC CASSKTGELETQYF
TRBJ1-2 TRBV9 . . TGTGCCAGCAGCGTCGGACAGTCCCTCTATGGCTACACCTTC CASSVGQSLYGYTF
TRBJ2-5 TRBV6-5 . . TGTGCCAGCAGTTACTCGGTAGGGGCAGTCCAAGAGACCCAGTACTTC CASSYSVGAVQETQYF
TRBJ2-7 TRBV14 TRBD1 once TGTGCCAGCAGCCCGGGACAGGTGTTCTACGAGCAGTACTTC CASSPGQVFYEQYF
TRBJ2-1 TRBV18 TRBD1 . TGTGCCAGCTCACCGGACAGGGGGCGCGATGAGCAGTTCTTC CASSPDRGRDEQFF
TRBJ1-1 TRBV4-3 . . TGCGCCAGCAGCCAAGATGGGTTCGGAGGGAACACTGAAGCTTTCTTT CASSQDGFGGNTEAFF
TRBJ2-3 TRBV14 . . TGTGCCAGCAGCCAAGTAGGCCTCGGGGCGGGAACTAGCACAGATACGCAGTATTTT CASSQVGLGAGTSTDTQYF
TRBJ2-7 TRBV7-9 . . TGTGCCAGCAGCTTAGTTCGGGACACCTACGAGCAGTACTTC CASSLVRDTYEQYF
TRBJ2-1 TRBV9 TRBD1 . TGTGCCAGCAGCCCCGGGGACAGGGGGTACAATGAGCAGTTCTTC CASSPGDRGYNEQFF
TRBJ2-7 TRBV7-6 TRBD1 . TGTGCCAGCAGCTCCGGGGACAGTCCCTACGAGCAGTACTTC CASSSGDSPYEQYF
TRBJ1-1 TRBV4-1 TRBD1 few TGCGCCAGCAGCCAAGATGTCGGGACAGTCATGGACACTGAAGCTTTCTTT CASSQDVGTVMDTEAFF
TRBJ2-5 TRBV30 . . TGTGCCTGGAGAGGCAGGGAACAAGAGACCCAGTACTTC CAWRGREQETQYF
TRBJ2-1 TRBV29-1 TRBD1 . TGCAGCGTTGGAGGGACAGGAGCGATCTACAATGAGCAGTTCTTC CSVGGTGAIYNEQFF
TRBJ2-7 TRBV28 TRBD1 . TGTGCCAGCAGTTTATGGGGACAGGGGGCTCCTACTTACGAGCAGTACTTC CASSLWGQGAPTYEQYF
TRBJ2-5 TRBV19 TRBD2 . TGTGCCAGTAGTATGAGGCTAGCGGTTAAGTACCAAGAGACCCAGTACTTC CASSMRLAVKYQETQYF
TRBJ2-1 TRBV7-6 TRBD2 . TGTGCCAGCAGCTTCACGCTAGCGGGGCACAATGAGCAGTTCTTC CASSFTLAGHNEQFF
TRBJ2-7 TRBV7-8 . . TGTGCCAGCAGCTTAGGAATGGCGGGTTCGTCCTACGAGCAGTACTTC CASSLGMAGSSYEQYF
TRBJ2-1 TRBV11-2 TRBD2 . TGTGCCAGCAGCCTTGAAGCGGGGTATTACAATGAGCAGTTCTTC CASSLEAGYYNEQFF
TRBJ2-2 TRBV21-1 . . TGTGCCAGCAGCAAATCAAAGCTACAGCCTCACACCGGGGAGCTGTTTTTT CASSKSKLQPHTGELFF
TRBJ2-2 TRBV7-7 . . TGTGCCAGCAGCGTAAACGGGGAGGCGCTCACCGGGGAGCTGTTTTTT CASSVNGEALTGELFF
TRBJ2-1 TRBV5-4 TRBD2 . TGTGCCAGCATTGGGGGGGTTAGAAATGAGCAGTTCTTC CASIGGVRNEQFF
TRBJ2-1 TRBV9 . . TGTGCCAGCAGCGGCTCAGCGGAGCAGTTCTTC CASSGSAEQFF
TRBJ2-7 TRBV6-1 . . TGTGCCAGCAGTGATCTACGGTTGACCTACGAGCAGTACTTC CASSDLRLTYEQYF
TRBJ2-1 TRBV6-6 TRBD2 . TGTGCCAGCAGCGAAAACGGGAGCGGGGGTGAGCAGTTCTTC CASSENGSGGEQFF
TRBJ1-5 TRBV19 TRBD1 . TGTGCCAGTAGTATAAGGGGGCAGGGGAAACAGCCCCAGCATTTT CASSIRGQGKQPQHF